This T cell receptor (beta chain) was recorded in a study of blood T cell repertoires in COVID-19. In the original analysis: Amplification from reference gene primers served as the basis for estimated nucleated cell counts. The table came from immunoSEQ multiplex PCR; TCRdb's copy has only in-frame clones and leaves some out. The V and J calls and the clone size are those of that table, but D and trimming were determined from the DNA. The sample records 200,000 to 300,000 clones, approximately 86% being singletons. The CDR3 spans 12 residues. Looked up from germline, CDR1 is LNHDA and CDR2 is SQIVND (reference sequence). Trimming removed 6 bases at V and 9 bases at J, with 12 bases between.

The rearrangement uses TRBV19 and TRBJ2-1; D may be TRBD2 (5 bases). The sample was peripheral blood. This sequence was found in a man aged 25 to 40 with active or convalescent COVID-19. Written as DNA, the CDR3 is TGTGCCAGTAGGCTGAGCGGTGCTGAGCAGTTCTTC. Its translation is CASRLSGAEQFF. Drawing the rest from reference TRBV19 and TRBJ2-1, the complete variable domain is DGGITQSPKYLFRKEGQNVTLSCEQNLNHDAMYWYRQDPGQGLRLIYYSQIVNDFQKGDIAEGYSVSREKKESFPLTVTSAQKNPTAFYLCASRLSGAEQFFGPGTRLTVL.